The clone carrying this T cell receptor beta chain was recorded once. The antigen remains unidentified. This was the immunoSEQ version 4 assay in survey mode. TCRdb keeps only in-frame clones here, not all; method: immunoSEQ multiplex PCR. The data show roughly 41,000 clones, over 80% seen once. The V segment lost 8 bases and the J segment 5 bases; nucleotides outside the gene matches: 13. Germline V lookup: CDR1 SNHLY, CDR2 FYNNEI. This CDR3 has 15 amino acids. Lysates of CMV-infected fibroblasts at about 10 ug/mL stimulated these cells. Sorted nonresponding memory CD4+ T cells were CD40L-negative, CD69-negative, CD45RO-high. This sample is drawn from a study of persistence of HIV-infected CD4 T cells.

The source material was CD4+ T cells sorted from PBMCs after roughly 18-hour stimulation, sampled from a patient who received antiretroviral therapy. This receptor was identified in an adult man with HIV who was CMV-seropositive. This rearrangement joins TRBV2 to TRBJ2-5; 8 nucleotides line up with TRBD1. CDR3 nucleotides: TGTGCCAGCGAGCCGGACAGGGCCTGGGGTGAGACCCAGTACTTC. Protein sequence: CASEPDRAWGETQYF.